The rows below give T cell receptor beta chains drawn from one sample of a study of response to subunit inactivated influenza vaccine. MiXCR, applied by TCRdb to the RT-PCR reads, yields one record per CDR3 protein. Of 540,000 or so distinct CDR3 sequences in the sample, 10% to 15% were seen once. This material consisted of PBMCs from blood, taken about 40 days after vaccination. These receptors came from a man aged 45-60 years who received an inactivated influenza vaccine. Each CDR3 is given with its conserved first and last residue. Each record gives: D gene, V gene, clone size, J gene, CDR3 protein, CDR3 DNA. D genes are given only for firm matches. Clone size is stated in some rows and not others, as once, few, many or a class when expanded.

d_gene: -; v_gene: TRBV5-1; abundance: few; j_gene: TRBJ1-3; CDR3aa: CASSPGYLFSGNTIYF; CDR3nt: TGCGCCAGCAGTCCAGGGTACCTATTCTCTGGAAACACCATATATTTT
d_gene: -; v_gene: TRBV4-3; abundance: few; j_gene: TRBJ2-7; CDR3aa: CASSQGFSGSSYEQYF; CDR3nt: TGCGCCAGCAGCCAAGGGTTTAGCGGAAGCTCCTACGAGCAGTACTTC
d_gene: TRBD1; v_gene: TRBV24-1; abundance: few; j_gene: TRBJ2-7; CDR3aa: CATLDSLGTGEMHEQYF; CDR3nt: TGTGCCACCCTCGATTCCCTCGGGACAGGGGAGATGCACGAGCAGTACTTC
d_gene: -; v_gene: TRBV4-3; abundance: -; j_gene: TRBJ1-4; CDR3aa: CASSHSDGEKLFF; CDR3nt: TGCGCCAGCAGCCACTCGGACGGAGAAAAACTGTTTTTT
d_gene: TRBD2; v_gene: TRBV20-1; abundance: few; j_gene: TRBJ2-3; CDR3aa: CSAHLSGESTDTQYF; CDR3nt: TGCAGTGCTCATCTTAGCGGGGAGTCCACAGATACGCAGTATTTT
d_gene: -; v_gene: TRBV28; abundance: -; j_gene: TRBJ2-7; CDR3aa: CASSLFGPPYEQYF; CDR3nt: TGTGCCAGCAGTTTATTTGGTCCCCCCTACGAGCAGTACTTC
d_gene: -; v_gene: TRBV29-1; abundance: few; j_gene: TRBJ2-3; CDR3aa: CSVVGGLDTQYF; CDR3nt: TGCAGCGTCGTCGGGGGACTGGATACGCAGTATTTT
d_gene: -; v_gene: TRBV6-7; abundance: few; j_gene: TRBJ2-7; CDR3aa: CASSSNPGTPGYEQYF; CDR3nt: TGTGCCAGCAGTTCCAACCCCGGGACACCAGGCTACGAGCAGTACTTC
d_gene: -; v_gene: TRBV7-2; abundance: -; j_gene: TRBJ2-5; CDR3aa: CASSLASSRGETQYF; CDR3nt: TGTGCCAGCAGCTTAGCGAGTAGTCGGGGGGAGACCCAGTACTTC
d_gene: -; v_gene: TRBV4-3; abundance: few; j_gene: TRBJ2-5; CDR3aa: CASSQEPGIETQYF; CDR3nt: TGCGCCAGCAGCCAAGAACCTGGAATCGAGACCCAGTACTTC
d_gene: -; v_gene: TRBV20-1; abundance: -; j_gene: TRBJ2-4; CDR3aa: CSALPLAKNIQYF; CDR3nt: TGCAGTGCTCTTCCACTAGCCAAAAACATTCAGTACTTC
d_gene: -; v_gene: TRBV6-5; abundance: few; j_gene: TRBJ2-6; CDR3aa: CASSYWSGYNGANVLTF; CDR3nt: TGTGCCAGCAGTTACTGGAGTGGGTATAACGGGGCCAACGTCCTGACTTTC
d_gene: -; v_gene: TRBV4-2; abundance: -; j_gene: TRBJ2-2; CDR3aa: CASSQVSGDGELFF; CDR3nt: TGTGCCAGCAGCCAAGTATCAGGGGACGGGGAGCTGTTTTTT
d_gene: -; v_gene: TRBV20-1; abundance: -; j_gene: TRBJ1-6; CDR3aa: CSARFQRPDSPLHF; CDR3nt: TGCAGTGCTAGATTCCAGCGGCCGGATTCACCCCTCCACTTT
d_gene: -; v_gene: TRBV21-1; abundance: -; j_gene: TRBJ2-5; CDR3aa: CASIPGPQYF; CDR3nt: TGTGCCAGCATCCCGGGGCCCCAGTACTTC
d_gene: TRBD2; v_gene: TRBV5-1; abundance: few; j_gene: TRBJ2-1; CDR3aa: CASSLSSVWAGVGNEQFF; CDR3nt: TGCGCCAGCAGCTTGTCATCAGTGTGGGCGGGAGTGGGCAATGAGCAGTTCTTC
d_gene: -; v_gene: TRBV12-3/TRBV12-4; abundance: few; j_gene: TRBJ1-5; CDR3aa: CASSLERGANQPQHF; CDR3nt: TGTGCCAGCAGTTTAGAGCGGGGTGCCAATCAGCCCCAGCATTTT
d_gene: -; v_gene: TRBV4-1; abundance: many; j_gene: TRBJ1-2; CDR3aa: CASSLGPDGANYGYTF; CDR3nt: TGCGCCAGCAGCCTTGGGCCGGACGGAGCTAACTATGGCTACACCTTC
d_gene: -; v_gene: TRBV11-1; abundance: few; j_gene: TRBJ2-3; CDR3aa: CASSPRRESTDTQYF; CDR3nt: TGTGCCAGCAGCCCCCGGCGAGAAAGCACAGATACGCAGTATTTT
d_gene: -; v_gene: TRBV6-5; abundance: -; j_gene: TRBJ2-7; CDR3aa: CASSYSWSLGEQYF; CDR3nt: TGTGCCAGCAGTTACTCGTGGTCTCTAGGCGAGCAGTACTTC
d_gene: -; v_gene: TRBV7-2; abundance: many; j_gene: TRBJ1-4; CDR3aa: CASSPWGRTNEKLFF; CDR3nt: TGTGCCAGCAGCCCATGGGGCAGAACAAATGAAAAACTGTTTTTT
d_gene: -; v_gene: TRBV6-1; abundance: many; j_gene: TRBJ2-6; CDR3aa: CASSPGLFSSGANVLTF; CDR3nt: TGTGCCAGCAGTCCGGGACTCTTCAGCTCTGGGGCCAACGTCCTGACTTTC
d_gene: -; v_gene: TRBV2; abundance: -; j_gene: TRBJ2-7; CDR3aa: CASSAGTPYEQYF; CDR3nt: TGTGCCAGCAGTGCCGGGACCCCCTACGAGCAGTACTTC
d_gene: TRBD2; v_gene: TRBV14; abundance: -; j_gene: TRBJ2-7; CDR3aa: CASSQTSGSEQYF; CDR3nt: TGTGCCAGCAGCCAAACTAGCGGGAGCGAGCAGTACTTC
d_gene: -; v_gene: TRBV6-5; abundance: -; j_gene: TRBJ2-3; CDR3aa: CASSLHTGDTQYF; CDR3nt: TGTGCCAGCAGCTTACATACAGGGGATACGCAGTATTTT
d_gene: -; v_gene: TRBV24-1; abundance: many; j_gene: TRBJ2-1; CDR3aa: CATSDGPFNEQFF; CDR3nt: TGTGCCACCAGTGATGGACCTTTCAATGAGCAGTTCTTC
d_gene: -; v_gene: TRBV7-8; abundance: -; j_gene: TRBJ1-5; CDR3aa: CASSLASGGGQPQHF; CDR3nt: TGTGCCAGCAGCTTAGCCTCGGGGGGCGGTCAGCCCCAGCATTTT
d_gene: -; v_gene: TRBV7-2; abundance: many; j_gene: TRBJ2-3; CDR3aa: CASQGDTQYF; CDR3nt: TGTGCCAGCCAAGGAGATACGCAGTATTTT
d_gene: -; v_gene: TRBV7-2; abundance: few; j_gene: TRBJ1-1; CDR3aa: CASSRGGTATEAFF; CDR3nt: TGTGCCAGCAGCCGGGGGGGGACTGCCACTGAAGCTTTCTTT
d_gene: TRBD2; v_gene: TRBV3-1; abundance: few; j_gene: TRBJ2-5; CDR3aa: CASSQDLAGEETQYF; CDR3nt: TGTGCCAGCAGCCAAGACCTAGCGGGCGAAGAGACCCAGTACTTC
d_gene: -; v_gene: TRBV5-1; abundance: -; j_gene: TRBJ2-5; CDR3aa: CASSSEGPEETQYF; CDR3nt: TGCGCCAGCAGCTCCGAGGGACCGGAGGAGACCCAGTACTTC
d_gene: -; v_gene: TRBV24-1; abundance: -; j_gene: TRBJ2-7; CDR3aa: CATSNSASYEQYF; CDR3nt: TGTGCCACCAGTAATAGCGCTTCCTACGAGCAGTACTTC
d_gene: -; v_gene: TRBV9; abundance: -; j_gene: TRBJ2-3; CDR3aa: CASSVAWGLTDTQYF; CDR3nt: TGTGCCAGCAGCGTAGCTTGGGGGTTAACGGATACGCAGTATTTT
d_gene: TRBD1; v_gene: TRBV7-2; abundance: -; j_gene: TRBJ2-7; CDR3aa: CASRGTEGHEQYF; CDR3nt: TGTGCCAGCAGGGGGACAGAGGGCCACGAGCAGTACTTC
d_gene: TRBD2; v_gene: TRBV6-5; abundance: few; j_gene: TRBJ2-7; CDR3aa: CASSYYATSGRPREQYF; CDR3nt: TGTGCCAGCAGTTACTACGCGACTAGCGGGAGACCTCGCGAGCAGTACTTC
d_gene: TRBD1; v_gene: TRBV20-1; abundance: -; j_gene: TRBJ2-5; CDR3aa: CSARPGQTVPGTQYF; CDR3nt: TGCAGTGCTAGACCGGGACAGACAGTACCGGGGACCCAGTACTTC
d_gene: TRBD2; v_gene: TRBV29-1; abundance: many; j_gene: TRBJ2-3; CDR3aa: CSVGRNGGSDTQYF; CDR3nt: TGCAGCGTTGGCCGGAACGGGGGGTCAGATACGCAGTATTTT
d_gene: -; v_gene: TRBV9; abundance: few; j_gene: TRBJ2-7; CDR3aa: CASSAGQSSYEQYF; CDR3nt: TGTGCCAGCAGCGCCGGACAGAGCTCCTACGAGCAGTACTTC
d_gene: -; v_gene: TRBV24-1; abundance: many; j_gene: TRBJ2-1; CDR3aa: CATSDPGSYNEQFF; CDR3nt: TGTGCCACCAGTGACCCTGGATCCTACAATGAGCAGTTCTTC
d_gene: TRBD1; v_gene: TRBV4-2; abundance: -; j_gene: TRBJ2-1; CDR3aa: CASSQGDRDNEQFF; CDR3nt: TGTGCCAGCAGCCAAGGGGACAGGGACAATGAGCAGTTCTTC
d_gene: TRBD1; v_gene: TRBV5-1; abundance: many; j_gene: TRBJ1-4; CDR3aa: CASSLGTARVENELFF; CDR3nt: TGCGCCAGCAGCCTCGGGACAGCTAGGGTCGAAAATGAACTGTTTTTT
d_gene: -; v_gene: TRBV29-1; abundance: many; j_gene: TRBJ2-4; CDR3aa: CSVPGFGAGGKNIQYF; CDR3nt: TGCAGCGTCCCCGGATTCGGGGCCGGTGGCAAAAACATTCAGTACTTC
d_gene: TRBD2; v_gene: TRBV12-3/TRBV12-4; abundance: few; j_gene: TRBJ2-1; CDR3aa: CASNLGGDEQFF; CDR3nt: TGTGCCAGCAACCTCGGGGGGGATGAGCAGTTCTTC
d_gene: -; v_gene: TRBV11-2; abundance: few; j_gene: TRBJ2-1; CDR3aa: CASSLYKGEKHNEQFF; CDR3nt: TGTGCCAGCAGCTTATATAAGGGAGAGAAACACAATGAGCAGTTCTTC
d_gene: TRBD2; v_gene: TRBV27; abundance: -; j_gene: TRBJ2-2; CDR3aa: CASRTEAGARTGELFF; CDR3nt: TGTGCCAGCAGGACCGAAGCGGGAGCTAGGACCGGGGAGCTGTTTTTT
d_gene: -; v_gene: TRBV27; abundance: -; j_gene: TRBJ1-5; CDR3aa: CASSLSVWTDQPQHF; CDR3nt: TGTGCCAGCAGTTTATCGGTCTGGACCGATCAGCCCCAGCATTTT
d_gene: -; v_gene: TRBV5-5; abundance: -; j_gene: TRBJ2-7; CDR3aa: CASSLEGLDSYEQYF; CDR3nt: TGTGCCAGCAGCTTGGAAGGTCTTGATTCCTACGAGCAGTACTTC
d_gene: TRBD2; v_gene: TRBV20-1; abundance: few; j_gene: TRBJ2-7; CDR3aa: CSARTSGSSYEQYF; CDR3nt: TGCAGTGCTAGGACTAGCGGGAGCTCCTACGAGCAGTACTTC
d_gene: TRBD2; v_gene: TRBV10-3; abundance: many; j_gene: TRBJ2-3; CDR3aa: CAISEPVTTSGDPTDTQYF; CDR3nt: TGTGCCATCAGTGAGCCCGTAACGACTAGCGGGGACCCCACAGATACGCAGTATTTT
d_gene: -; v_gene: TRBV5-1; abundance: many; j_gene: TRBJ2-5; CDR3aa: CASSFGREGETQYF; CDR3nt: TGCGCCAGCAGCTTTGGCAGGGAAGGAGAGACCCAGTACTTC
d_gene: TRBD1; v_gene: TRBV28; abundance: -; j_gene: TRBJ1-2; CDR3aa: CASATQIGTEVNYGYTF; CDR3nt: TGTGCCAGCGCCACACAAATAGGGACAGAAGTTAACTATGGCTACACCTTC
d_gene: -; v_gene: TRBV7-2; abundance: many; j_gene: TRBJ2-2; CDR3aa: CASSPGQGGTGELFF; CDR3nt: TGTGCCAGCAGCCCTGGACAGGGAGGGACCGGGGAGCTGTTTTTT
d_gene: -; v_gene: TRBV18; abundance: -; j_gene: TRBJ2-4; CDR3aa: CASSKDRLIAKNIQYF; CDR3nt: TGTGCCAGCTCAAAGGACCGACTAATAGCCAAAAACATTCAGTACTTC
d_gene: -; v_gene: TRBV29-1; abundance: few; j_gene: TRBJ2-3; CDR3aa: CSVASGPDTQYF; CDR3nt: TGCAGCGTTGCAAGCGGTCCAGATACGCAGTATTTT
d_gene: -; v_gene: TRBV28; abundance: -; j_gene: TRBJ1-2; CDR3aa: CASSNLGPNYGYTF; CDR3nt: TGTGCCAGCAGTAACCTGGGCCCTAACTATGGCTACACCTTC